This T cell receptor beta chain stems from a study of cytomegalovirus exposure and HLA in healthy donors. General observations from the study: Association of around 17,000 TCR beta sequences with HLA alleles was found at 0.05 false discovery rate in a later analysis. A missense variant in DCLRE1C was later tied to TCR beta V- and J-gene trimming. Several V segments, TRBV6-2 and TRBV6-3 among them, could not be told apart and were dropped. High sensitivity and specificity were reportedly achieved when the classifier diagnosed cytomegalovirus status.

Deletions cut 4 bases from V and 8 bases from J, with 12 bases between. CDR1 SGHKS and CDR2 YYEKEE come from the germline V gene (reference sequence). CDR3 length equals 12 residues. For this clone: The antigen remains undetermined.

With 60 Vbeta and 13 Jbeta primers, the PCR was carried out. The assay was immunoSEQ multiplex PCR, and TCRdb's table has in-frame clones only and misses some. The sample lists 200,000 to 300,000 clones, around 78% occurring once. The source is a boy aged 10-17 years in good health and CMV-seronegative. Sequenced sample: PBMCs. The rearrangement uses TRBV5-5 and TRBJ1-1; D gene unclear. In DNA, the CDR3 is TGTGCCAGCAGCCTCGACTGGATAGAAGCTTTCTTT. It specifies CASSLDWIEAFF.